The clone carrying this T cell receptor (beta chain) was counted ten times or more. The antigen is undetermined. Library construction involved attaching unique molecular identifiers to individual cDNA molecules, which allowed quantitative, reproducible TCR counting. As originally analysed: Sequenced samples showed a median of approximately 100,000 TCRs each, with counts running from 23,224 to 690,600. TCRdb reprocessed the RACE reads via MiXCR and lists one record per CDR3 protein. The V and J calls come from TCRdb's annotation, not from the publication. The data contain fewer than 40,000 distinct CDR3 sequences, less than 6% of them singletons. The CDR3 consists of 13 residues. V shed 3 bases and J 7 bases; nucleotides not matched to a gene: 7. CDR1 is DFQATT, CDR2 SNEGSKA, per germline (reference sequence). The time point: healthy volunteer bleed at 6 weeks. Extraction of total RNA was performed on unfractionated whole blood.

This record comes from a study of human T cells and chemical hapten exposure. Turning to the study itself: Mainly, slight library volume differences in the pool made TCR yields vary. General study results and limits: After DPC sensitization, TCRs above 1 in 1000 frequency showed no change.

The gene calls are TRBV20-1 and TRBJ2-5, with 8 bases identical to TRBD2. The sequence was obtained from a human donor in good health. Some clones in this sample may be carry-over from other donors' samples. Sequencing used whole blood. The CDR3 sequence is CSARGGLAGTQYF. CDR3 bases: TGCAGTGCTAGGGGAGGGCTAGCGGGGACCCAGTACTTC.